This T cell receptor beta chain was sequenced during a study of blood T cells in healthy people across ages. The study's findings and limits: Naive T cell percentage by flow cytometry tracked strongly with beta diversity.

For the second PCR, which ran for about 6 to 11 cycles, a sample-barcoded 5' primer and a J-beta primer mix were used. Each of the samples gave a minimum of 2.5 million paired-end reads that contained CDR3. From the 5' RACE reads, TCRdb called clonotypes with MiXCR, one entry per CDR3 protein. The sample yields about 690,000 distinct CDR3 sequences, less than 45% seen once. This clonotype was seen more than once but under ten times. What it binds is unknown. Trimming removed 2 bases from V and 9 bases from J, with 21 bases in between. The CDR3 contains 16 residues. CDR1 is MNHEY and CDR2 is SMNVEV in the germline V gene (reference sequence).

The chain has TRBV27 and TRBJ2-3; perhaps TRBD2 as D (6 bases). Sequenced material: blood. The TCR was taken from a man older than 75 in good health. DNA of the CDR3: TGTGCCAGCAGTTTAGAGGAGGGAACCCACGGGGAGACGCAGTATTTT. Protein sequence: CASSLEEGTHGETQYF.